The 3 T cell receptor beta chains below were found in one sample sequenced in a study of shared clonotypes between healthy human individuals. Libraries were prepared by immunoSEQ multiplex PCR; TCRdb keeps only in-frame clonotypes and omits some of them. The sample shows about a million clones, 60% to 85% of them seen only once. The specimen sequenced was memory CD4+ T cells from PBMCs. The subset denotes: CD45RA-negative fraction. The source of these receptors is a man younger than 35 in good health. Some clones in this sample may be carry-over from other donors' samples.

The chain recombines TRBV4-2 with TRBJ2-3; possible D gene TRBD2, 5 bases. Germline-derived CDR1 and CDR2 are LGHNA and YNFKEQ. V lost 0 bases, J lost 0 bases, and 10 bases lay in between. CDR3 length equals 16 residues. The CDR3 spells CASSQDPTGSTDTQYF. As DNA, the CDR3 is TGTGCCAGCAGCCAAGATCCAACGGGGAGCACAGATACGCAGTATTTT.

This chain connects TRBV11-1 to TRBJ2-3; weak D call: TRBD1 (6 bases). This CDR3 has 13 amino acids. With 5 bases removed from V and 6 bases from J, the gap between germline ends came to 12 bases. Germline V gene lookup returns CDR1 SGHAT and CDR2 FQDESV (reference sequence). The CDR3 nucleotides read TGTGCCAGCAGCCGCCAGGGGATTGATACGCAGTATTTT. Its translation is CASSRQGIDTQYF.

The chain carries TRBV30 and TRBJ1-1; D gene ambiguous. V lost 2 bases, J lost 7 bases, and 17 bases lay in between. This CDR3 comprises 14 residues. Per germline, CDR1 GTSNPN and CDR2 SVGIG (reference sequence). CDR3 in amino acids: CAWSPGLYAGEAFF. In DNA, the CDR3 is TGTGCCTGGAGTCCCGGACTTTATGCGGGTGAAGCTTTCTTT.